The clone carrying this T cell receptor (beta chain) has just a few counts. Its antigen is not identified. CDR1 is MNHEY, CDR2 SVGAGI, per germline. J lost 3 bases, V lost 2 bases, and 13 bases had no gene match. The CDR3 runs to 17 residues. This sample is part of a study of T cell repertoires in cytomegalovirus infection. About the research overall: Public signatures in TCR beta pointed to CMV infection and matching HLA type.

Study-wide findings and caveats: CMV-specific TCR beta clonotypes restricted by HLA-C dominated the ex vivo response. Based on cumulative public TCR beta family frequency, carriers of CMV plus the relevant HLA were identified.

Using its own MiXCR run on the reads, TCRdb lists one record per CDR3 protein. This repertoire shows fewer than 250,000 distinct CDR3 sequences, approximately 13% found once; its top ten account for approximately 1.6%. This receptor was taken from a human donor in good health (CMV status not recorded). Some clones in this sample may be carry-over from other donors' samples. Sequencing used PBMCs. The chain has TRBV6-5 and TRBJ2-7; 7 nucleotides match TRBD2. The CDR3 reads CASSYNIASGHLYEQYF. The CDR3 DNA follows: TGTGCCAGCAGTTACAATATCGCTAGCGGCCACCTCTACGAGCAGTACTTC.